This TCR beta chain was sequenced during a study of blood T cell repertoires in COVID-19. Measured with immunoSEQ multiplex PCR; TCRdb has only the in-frame clones, and not every one. Of approximately 170,000 clones listed, under 90% are singletons. The TCR was taken from a woman aged 45-60 years who had recovered from COVID-19. Material: PBMCs or T cells enriched from blood (not recorded which).

This CDR3 reads CASSLIWDRGSSPLHF. The CDR3 DNA sequence: TGTGCCAGCAGCTTAATATGGGACAGGGGAAGTTCACCCCTCCACTTT. The chain has TRBV7-2 and TRBJ1-6, with 10 bases that match TRBD1. CDR1 SGHTA and CDR2 FQGNSA come from the germline V gene. The CDR3 runs 16 residues. J gave up 9 bases and V 2 bases, and 7 bases lay outside the gene matches.